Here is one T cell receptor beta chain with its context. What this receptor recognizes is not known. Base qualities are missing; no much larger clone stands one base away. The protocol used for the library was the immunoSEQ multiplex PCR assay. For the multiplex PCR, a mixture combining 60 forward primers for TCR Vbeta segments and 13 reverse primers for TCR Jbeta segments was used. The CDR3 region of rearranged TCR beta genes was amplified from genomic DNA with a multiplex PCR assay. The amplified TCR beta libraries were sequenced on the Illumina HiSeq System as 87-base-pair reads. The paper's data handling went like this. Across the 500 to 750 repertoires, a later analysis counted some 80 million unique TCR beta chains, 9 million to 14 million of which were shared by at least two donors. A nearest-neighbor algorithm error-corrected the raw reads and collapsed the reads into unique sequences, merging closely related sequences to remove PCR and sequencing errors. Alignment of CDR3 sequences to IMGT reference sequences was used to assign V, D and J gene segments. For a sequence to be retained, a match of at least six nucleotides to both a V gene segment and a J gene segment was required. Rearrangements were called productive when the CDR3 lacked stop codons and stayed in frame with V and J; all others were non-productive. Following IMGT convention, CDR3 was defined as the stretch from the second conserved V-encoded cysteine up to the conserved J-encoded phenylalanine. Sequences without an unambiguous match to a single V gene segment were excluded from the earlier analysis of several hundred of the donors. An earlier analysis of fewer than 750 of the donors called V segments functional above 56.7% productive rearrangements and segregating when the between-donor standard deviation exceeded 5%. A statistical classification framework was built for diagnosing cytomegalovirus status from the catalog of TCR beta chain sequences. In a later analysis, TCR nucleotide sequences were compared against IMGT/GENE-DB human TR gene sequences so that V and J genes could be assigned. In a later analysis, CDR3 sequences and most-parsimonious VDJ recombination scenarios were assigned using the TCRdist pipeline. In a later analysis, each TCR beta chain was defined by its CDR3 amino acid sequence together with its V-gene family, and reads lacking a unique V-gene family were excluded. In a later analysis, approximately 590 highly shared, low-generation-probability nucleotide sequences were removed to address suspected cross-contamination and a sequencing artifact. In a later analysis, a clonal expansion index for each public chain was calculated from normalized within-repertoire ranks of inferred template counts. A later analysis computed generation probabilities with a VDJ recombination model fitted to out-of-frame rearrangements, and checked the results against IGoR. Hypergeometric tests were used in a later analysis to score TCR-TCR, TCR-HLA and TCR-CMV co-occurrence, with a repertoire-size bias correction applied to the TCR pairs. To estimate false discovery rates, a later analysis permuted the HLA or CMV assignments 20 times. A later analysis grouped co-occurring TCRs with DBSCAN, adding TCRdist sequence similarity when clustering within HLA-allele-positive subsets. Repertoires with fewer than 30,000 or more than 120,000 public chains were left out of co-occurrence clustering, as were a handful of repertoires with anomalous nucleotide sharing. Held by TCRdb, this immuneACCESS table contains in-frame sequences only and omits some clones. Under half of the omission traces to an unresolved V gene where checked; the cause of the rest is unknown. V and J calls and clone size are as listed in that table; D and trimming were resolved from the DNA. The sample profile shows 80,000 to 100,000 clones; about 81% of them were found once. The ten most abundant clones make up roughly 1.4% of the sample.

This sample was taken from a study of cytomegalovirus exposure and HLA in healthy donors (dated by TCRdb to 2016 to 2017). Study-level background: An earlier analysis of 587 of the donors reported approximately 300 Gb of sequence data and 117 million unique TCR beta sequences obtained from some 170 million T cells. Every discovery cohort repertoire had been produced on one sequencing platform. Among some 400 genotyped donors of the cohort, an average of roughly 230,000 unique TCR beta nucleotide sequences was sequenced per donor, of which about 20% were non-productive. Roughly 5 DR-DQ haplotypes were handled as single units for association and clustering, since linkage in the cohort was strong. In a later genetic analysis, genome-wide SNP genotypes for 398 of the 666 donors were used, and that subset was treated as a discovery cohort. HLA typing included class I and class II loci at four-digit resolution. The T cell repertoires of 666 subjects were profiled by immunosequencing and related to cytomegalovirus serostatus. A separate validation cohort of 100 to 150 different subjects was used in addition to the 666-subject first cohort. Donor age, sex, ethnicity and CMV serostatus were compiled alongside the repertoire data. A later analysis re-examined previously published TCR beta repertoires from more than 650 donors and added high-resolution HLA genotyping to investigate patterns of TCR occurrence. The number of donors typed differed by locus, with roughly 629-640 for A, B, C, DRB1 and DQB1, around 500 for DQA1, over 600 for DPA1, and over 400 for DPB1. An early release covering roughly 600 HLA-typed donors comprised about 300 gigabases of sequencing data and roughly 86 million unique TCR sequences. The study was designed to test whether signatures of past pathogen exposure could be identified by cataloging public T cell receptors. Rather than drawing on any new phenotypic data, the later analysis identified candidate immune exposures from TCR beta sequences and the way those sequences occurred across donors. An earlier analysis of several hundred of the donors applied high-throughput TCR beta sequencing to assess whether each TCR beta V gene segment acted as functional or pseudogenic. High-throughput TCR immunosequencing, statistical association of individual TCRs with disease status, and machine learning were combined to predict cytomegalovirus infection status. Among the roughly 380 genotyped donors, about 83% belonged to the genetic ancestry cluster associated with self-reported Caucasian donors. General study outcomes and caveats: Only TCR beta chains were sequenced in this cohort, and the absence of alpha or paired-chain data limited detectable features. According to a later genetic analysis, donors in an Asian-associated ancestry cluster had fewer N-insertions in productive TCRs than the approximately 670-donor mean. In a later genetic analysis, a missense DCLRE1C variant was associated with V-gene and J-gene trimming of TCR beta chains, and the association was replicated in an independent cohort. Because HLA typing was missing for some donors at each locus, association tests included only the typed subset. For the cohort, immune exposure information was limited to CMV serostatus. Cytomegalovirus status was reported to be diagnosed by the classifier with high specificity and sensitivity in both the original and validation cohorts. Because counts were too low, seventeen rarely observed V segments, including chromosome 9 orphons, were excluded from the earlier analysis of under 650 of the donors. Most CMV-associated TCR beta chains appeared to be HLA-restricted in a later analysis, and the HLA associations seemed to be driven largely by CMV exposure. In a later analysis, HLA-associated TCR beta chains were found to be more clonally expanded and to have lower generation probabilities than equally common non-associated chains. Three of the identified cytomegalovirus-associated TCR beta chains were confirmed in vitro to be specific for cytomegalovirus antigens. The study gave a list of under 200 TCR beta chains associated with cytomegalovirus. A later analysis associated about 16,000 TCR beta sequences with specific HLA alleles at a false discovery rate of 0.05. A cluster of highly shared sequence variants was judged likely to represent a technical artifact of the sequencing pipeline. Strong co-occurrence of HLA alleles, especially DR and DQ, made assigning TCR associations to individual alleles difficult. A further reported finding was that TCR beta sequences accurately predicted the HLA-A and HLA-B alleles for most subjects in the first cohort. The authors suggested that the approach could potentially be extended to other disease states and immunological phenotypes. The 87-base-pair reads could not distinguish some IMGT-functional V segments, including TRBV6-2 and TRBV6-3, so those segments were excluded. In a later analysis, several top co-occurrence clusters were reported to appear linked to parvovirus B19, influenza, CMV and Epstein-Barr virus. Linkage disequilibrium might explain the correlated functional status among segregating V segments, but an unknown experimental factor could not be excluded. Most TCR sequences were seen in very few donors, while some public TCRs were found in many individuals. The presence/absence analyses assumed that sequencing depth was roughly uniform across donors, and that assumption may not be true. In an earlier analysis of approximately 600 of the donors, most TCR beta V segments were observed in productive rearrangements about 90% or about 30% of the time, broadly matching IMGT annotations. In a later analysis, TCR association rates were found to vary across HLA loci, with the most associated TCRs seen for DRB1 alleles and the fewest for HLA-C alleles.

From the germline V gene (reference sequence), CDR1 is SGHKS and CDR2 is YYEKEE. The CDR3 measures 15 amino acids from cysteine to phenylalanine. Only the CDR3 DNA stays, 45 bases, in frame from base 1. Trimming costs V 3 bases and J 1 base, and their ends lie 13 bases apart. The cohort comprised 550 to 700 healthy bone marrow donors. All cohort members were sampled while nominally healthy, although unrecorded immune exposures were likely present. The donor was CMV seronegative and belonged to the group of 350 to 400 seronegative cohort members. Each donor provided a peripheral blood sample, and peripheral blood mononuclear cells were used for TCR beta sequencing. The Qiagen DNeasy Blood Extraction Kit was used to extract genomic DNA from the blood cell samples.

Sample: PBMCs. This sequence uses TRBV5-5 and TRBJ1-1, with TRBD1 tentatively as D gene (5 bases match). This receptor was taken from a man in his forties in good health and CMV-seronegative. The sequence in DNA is TGTGCCAGCAGCTCCTGGGGCATACGGAACACTGAAGCTTTCTTT. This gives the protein CASSSWGIRNTEAFF.